These 32 T cell receptor beta chains originate from one sample sequenced in a study of blood T cell repertoires in COVID-19. Generated by immunoSEQ multiplex PCR, the TCRdb table keeps only in-frame clones and is missing some. The sample has 210,000 or so clones, 85% to 90% seen once. Sequenced sample: peripheral blood. The receptors stem from a woman aged 50 to 60 with acute or convalescent COVID-19.

The J gene is TRBJ2-1, the V gene TRBV14, with 10 bases lining up with TRBD2. Trimming took 5 bases from V and 15 from J; bases not matched to a gene: 16. Germline-derived CDR1 and CDR2 are SGHDN and FVKESK. This CDR3 comprises 15 residues. CDR3 residues: CASSTHSLAGGTRFF. The CDR3 nucleotides are TGTGCCAGCAGCACCCACTCCTTAGCGGGAGGTACCCGGTTCTTC.

This chain links TRBV10-3 with TRBJ1-6; TRBD1 aligns across 8 bases. Germline V CDR1 and CDR2: ENHRY, SYGVKD. The length of the CDR3 is 16 residues. V lost 6 bases, J lost 7 bases, and 11 bases stayed unmatched. The CDR3 region is CAIRGGTGEGNSPLHF. The CDR3, as DNA: TGTGCCATCAGGGGAGGGACAGGCGAGGGAAATTCACCCCTCCACTTT.

This clone has only a few counts. The chain couples TRBV5-8 to TRBJ2-7; 7 bases fit TRBD1. This CDR3 has 15 amino acids. After removal of 3 bases from V and 3 bases from J, the junction contained 9 bases not matched to a gene. Germline V gene lookup returns CDR1 SGHTS and CDR2 YDEGEE. The CDR3 DNA follows: TGTGCCAGCAGCTGGGCCGGGCAGGGGGTCTACGAGCAGTACTTC. Translation: CASSWAGQGVYEQYF. Supplemented by reference TRBV5-8 and TRBJ2-7, the full variable domain reads EAGVTQSPTHLIKTRGQQATLRCSPISGHTSVYWYQQALGLGLQFLLWYDEGEERNRGNFPPRFSGRQFPNYSSELNVNALELEDSALYLCASSWAGQGVYEQYFGPGTRLTVT.

This clone appeared a single time. The chain employs TRBV29-1 and TRBJ2-3, with D possibly TRBD2 on 6 matching bases. With 6 bases removed from V and 5 bases from J, the gap between germline ends came to 15 bases. CDR1 is SQVTM, CDR2 ANQGSEA, per germline. The CDR3 spans 13 residues. The CDR3 nucleotides are TGCAGCGTCCAAGGGAGGTCACAAGATACGCAGTATTTT. Translated, it gives CSVQGRSQDTQYF.

This sequence joins TRBV11-2 and TRBJ1-3; D remains unclear. CDR1 is SGHAT, CDR2 FQNNGV, per germline. The CDR3 totals 16 residues. V was cut by 1 base and J by 0 bases, with 10 bases left in between. CDR3 region: CASSLGGRHSGNTIYF. For the CDR3, the DNA is TGTGCCAGCAGCTTAGGTGGCAGACACTCTGGAAACACCATATATTTT.

The chain combines TRBV11-2 with TRBJ2-7, with D uncertain. The V and J ends lost 0 bases and 0 bases respectively, with 12 bases between them. The germline V gene has CDR1 SGHAT and CDR2 FQNNGV. This CDR3 is 16 amino acids long. The CDR3 region is CASSLDKPIGSYEQYF. CDR3 nucleotides: TGTGCCAGCAGCTTAGATAAACCCATCGGCTCCTACGAGCAGTACTTC. The full variable domain, completed using reference TRBV11-2 and TRBJ2-7, is EAGVAQSPRYKIIEKRQSVAFWCNPISGHATLYWYQQILGQGPKLLIQFQNNGVVDDSQLPKDRFSAERLKGVDSTLKIQPAKLEDSAVYLCASSLDKPIGSYEQYFGPGTRLTVT.

The chain uses TRBV7-6 and TRBJ2-3; D is uncertain. The CDR3 has 10 residues. V shed 6 bases and J shed 5 bases, with 3 bases lying between them. Germline V gene sequence: CDR1 SGHVS, CDR2 FNYEAQ. The CDR3 sequence: CASSQDTQYF. CDR3 nucleotide sequence: TGTGCCAGCAGTCAAGATACGCAGTATTTT.

The rearrangement uses TRBV28 and TRBJ1-2; a weak D match, TRBD1 (5 bases). Trimming took 9 bases from V and 3 from J, leaving 8 bases between them. Germline V gene data show CDR1 as MDHEN and CDR2 as SYDVKM. CDR3 size: 11 residues. For the CDR3, the DNA is TGTGCCAGTGGGGGGTACTATGGCTACACCTTC. This codes for CASGGYYGYTF.

This clone has a single count. This chain joins TRBV6-5 and TRBJ2-7; a weak D match, TRBD2 (6 bases). The CDR3 extends over 16 amino acids. CDR1 and CDR2 from the germline V gene are MNHEY and SVGAGI. V lost 2 bases and J 0 bases, leaving 14 bases between the germline ends. As DNA, the CDR3 is TGTGCCAGCAGTTACCGTCCGGGAGCGAGCTCCTACGAGCAGTACTTC. Protein sequence: CASSYRPGASSYEQYF.

The rearrangement uses TRBV24-1 and TRBJ2-6, with D possibly matching TRBD1 (6 bases). The CDR3 is 16 residues long. V gave up 4 bases and J gave up 5 bases, with 14 bases separating them. Germline CDR1 is KGHDR and CDR2 is SFDVKD. The CDR3 bases are TGTGCCACCAGTGAAACCACAGGGACCTGGGCCAACGTCCTGACTTTC. It is translated as CATSETTGTWANVLTF.

The chain links TRBV16 to TRBJ1-5; D perhaps matches TRBD1 (5 bases). With 0 bases removed from V and 2 bases from J, the gap between germline ends came to 8 bases. Looked up from germline, CDR1 is KGHSY and CDR2 is FQNENV. This CDR3 is built from 15 residues. The CDR3 loop is CASSQSGGGNQPQHF. The CDR3 nucleotides read TGTGCCAGCAGCCAATCGGGGGGAGGCAATCAGCCCCAGCATTTT.

V usage is TRBV2 and J usage is TRBJ2-3, with 7 bases identical to TRBD2. Germline CDR1 is SNHLY and CDR2 is FYNNEI. This CDR3 is built from 13 residues. The V and J ends lost 7 bases and 4 bases, in that order; junction bases with no gene match: 5. In DNA, the CDR3 is TGTGCCAGCAACTTTCGGGAGGCAGATACGCAGTATTTT. It is translated as CASNFREADTQYF.

The V gene is TRBV18, the J gene TRBJ2-2; TRBD2 matches at 8 bases. Germline assignment: CDR1 KGHSH and CDR2 LQKENI. V lost 3 bases to trimming and J lost 0 bases; unmatched junction nucleotides: 9. The CDR3 spans 18 residues. The CDR3, as DNA: TGTGCCAGCTCACCCCTGTCCGGGGGGGAGACGAACACCGGGGAGCTGTTTTTT. It specifies CASSPLSGGETNTGELFF.

This clone is a singleton in its sample. In nucleotides, the CDR3 is TGTGCCAGCAGCTCTCCGGGACTAGGATCTGATACGCAGTATTTT. This sequence encodes CASSSPGLGSDTQYF. The chain couples TRBV7-2 to TRBJ2-3, with 8 bases fitting TRBD2. The CDR3 runs 15 residues. Germline-derived CDR1 and CDR2 are SGHTA and FQGNSA. V shed 4 bases and J 6 bases; nucleotides not matched to a gene: 9.

This clone has just one count. This sequence joins TRBV19 and TRBJ2-5, with TRBD1 matching over 8 bases. This CDR3 spans 15 amino acids. Germline-derived CDR1 and CDR2 are LNHDA and SQIVND (reference sequence). The trim removed 5 bases at V and 5 bases at J, leaving 10 bases unmatched. CDR3 sequence: CASSDTGGPRETQYF. The CDR3 DNA sequence: TGTGCCAGTAGTGACACAGGGGGTCCGCGGGAGACCCAGTACTTC.

The chain recombines TRBV10-2 with TRBJ1-1, with 7 bases lining up with TRBD1. With V trimmed by 0 bases and J by 3 bases, 1 base remained unmatched. Germline V CDR1 and CDR2: WSHSY, SAAADI. The CDR3 has 14 residues. CDR3: CASSESTGYTEAFF. Written as DNA, the CDR3 is TGCGCCAGCAGTGAGTCGACAGGGTACACTGAAGCTTTCTTT.

V is TRBV27 and J is TRBJ2-7; 13 nucleotides line up with TRBD2. Trimming cost V 4 bases and J 5 bases; bases outside gene matches: 8. The CDR3 loop spans 16 amino acids. Germline V gene lookup returns CDR1 MNHEY and CDR2 SMNVEV (reference sequence). In DNA, the CDR3 is TGTGCCAGCAGTTCCTCCCCGACTAGCGGGAGGCACGAGCAGTACTTC. Its protein product is CASSSSPTSGRHEQYF.

The chain employs TRBV27 and TRBJ2-1, with TRBD1 matching 11 bases. The V segment lost 2 bases and the J segment 10 bases; nucleotides outside the gene matches: 4. There are 14 residues in the CDR3. Germline V gene sequence: CDR1 MNHEY, CDR2 SMNVEV (reference sequence). The CDR3, as DNA: TGTGCCAGCAGTTTACCCGGGACAGGGGGAGAGCAGTTCTTC. This gives the protein CASSLPGTGGEQFF.

This rearrangement joins TRBV19 to TRBJ1-2, with D perhaps matching TRBD1 (6 bases). V was shortened by 5 bases and J by 5 bases, with 15 bases between the two germline ends. Germline V gene sequence: CDR1 LNHDA, CDR2 SQIVND (reference sequence). The CDR3 has 14 amino acids. DNA of the CDR3: TGTGCCAGTAGTGGCTCAGGGGAATGGTATGGCTACACCTTC. Translated, it gives CASSGSGEWYGYTF.

The V gene is TRBV19, the J gene TRBJ2-1; 13 positions agree with TRBD2. V shed 4 bases and J 5 bases; nucleotides not matched to a gene: 11. This CDR3 is 18 amino acids long. CDR1 is LNHDA, CDR2 SQIVND, per germline (reference sequence). The CDR3 sequence is CASSTWEGLAGPNNEQFF. DNA of the CDR3: TGTGCCAGTAGTACCTGGGAGGGACTAGCGGGACCCAACAATGAGCAGTTCTTC.

The chain recombines TRBV7-9 with TRBJ1-1, with 8 bases fitting TRBD1. Germline V CDR1 and CDR2: SEHNR, FQNEAQ (reference sequence). The length of the CDR3 is 16 residues. Trimming at V came to 7 bases and at J to 5 bases, leaving 15 bases not matched to a gene. The CDR3 reads CASNPIPRTGWTEAFF. The CDR3 nucleotides read TGTGCCAGCAACCCCATTCCGAGGACAGGGTGGACTGAAGCTTTCTTT.

V usage is TRBV14 and J usage is TRBJ1-1, with D perhaps TRBD1 (5 bases). Germline lookup yields CDR1 SGHDN and CDR2 FVKESK. The ends were cut back, 4 bases at V and 1 base at J, with 7 bases in the middle. This CDR3 is 13 amino acids long. Here the CDR3 DNA reads TGTGCCAGCAGCCTTCAGGGGAACACTGAAGCTTTCTTT. It specifies CASSLQGNTEAFF. The whole variable domain, filled in from reference TRBV14 and TRBJ1-1, reads EAGVTQFPSHSVIEKGQTVTLRCDPISGHDNLYWYRRVMGKEIKFLLHFVKESKQDESGMPNNRFLAERTGGTYSTLKVQPAELEDSGVYFCASSLQGNTEAFFGQGTRLTVV.

The chain combines TRBV5-1 with TRBJ2-4; D gene ambiguous. Per the germline V gene, CDR1 is SGHRS and CDR2 is YFSETQ. V lost 6 bases and J 8 bases, leaving 15 bases between the germline ends. This CDR3 spans 13 amino acids. This CDR3 reads CASTLKQTHIQYF. CDR3 coding DNA: TGCGCCAGCACCCTGAAACAGACGCACATTCAGTACTTC.

The rearrangement joins TRBV7-2 to TRBJ2-7; 9 bases are a match to TRBD1. Per germline, CDR1 SGHTA and CDR2 FQGNSA. Unmatched junction bases numbered 5, after V lost 2 bases and J lost 6 bases. CDR3 length: 14 amino acids. Here the CDR3 reads CASSLKGQGTEQYF. The CDR3 DNA sequence: TGTGCCAGCAGCTTAAAGGGACAGGGAACCGAGCAGTACTTC.

The chain is built from TRBV18 and TRBJ2-1; 11 bases line up with TRBD2. Losses at the gene ends were 1 base for V and 7 bases for J; bases not matched to a gene: 12. There are 18 residues in the CDR3. Germline lookup yields CDR1 KGHSH and CDR2 LQKENI. The CDR3 is CASSPLVGLAAGGNEQFF. As DNA, the CDR3 is TGTGCCAGCTCACCACTCGTGGGACTAGCGGCCGGAGGGAATGAGCAGTTCTTC.

V and J are TRBV19 and TRBJ2-3, with 7 bases that match TRBD2. Germline V lookup: CDR1 LNHDA, CDR2 SQIVND (reference sequence). With V trimmed by 3 bases and J by 2 bases, 5 bases remained unmatched. CDR3 size: 15 residues. The DNA for the CDR3 is TGTGCCAGTAGTATTTTTGCGGGAGACACAGATACGCAGTATTTT. It specifies CASSIFAGDTDTQYF. Variable domain in full (rest from reference TRBV19 and TRBJ2-3): DGGITQSPKYLFRKEGQNVTLSCEQNLNHDAMYWYRQDPGQGLRLIYYSQIVNDFQKGDIAEGYSVSREKKESFPLTVTSAQKNPTAFYLCASSIFAGDTDTQYFGPGTRLTVL.

The gene calls are TRBV11-2 and TRBJ2-3, with TRBD2 matching over 13 bases. Losses at the gene ends were 5 bases for V and 4 bases for J; bases not matched to a gene: 9. CDR1 is SGHAT, CDR2 FQNNGV, per germline. The CDR3 spans 17 residues. CDR3 residues: CASSITSGRASSDTQYF. Here the CDR3 DNA reads TGTGCCAGCAGCATTACTAGCGGGAGGGCCTCGTCAGATACGCAGTATTTT.

The rearrangement uses TRBV19 and TRBJ1-2, with D possibly being TRBD1 (6 bases). With 5 bases removed from V and 4 bases from J, the gap between germline ends came to 14 bases. This CDR3 has 14 amino acids. The germline V gene encodes CDR1 LNHDA and CDR2 SQIVND (reference sequence). CDR3 residues: CASSPQGRGYGYTF. Written as DNA, the CDR3 is TGTGCCAGTAGTCCACAGGGACGAGGCTATGGCTACACCTTC. The whole variable domain, filled in from reference TRBV19 and TRBJ1-2, reads DGGITQSPKYLFRKEGQNVTLSCEQNLNHDAMYWYRQDPGQGLRLIYYSQIVNDFQKGDIAEGYSVSREKKESFPLTVTSAQKNPTAFYLCASSPQGRGYGYTFGSGTRLTVV.

This chain connects TRBV10-3 to TRBJ1-2, with a weak D call TRBD1 (5 bases). Germline CDR1 is ENHRY and CDR2 is SYGVKD. CDR3 length: 15 residues. Trimming took off 6 bases at V and 2 bases at J, with 16 bases between the two ends. CDR3 DNA sequence: TGTGCCATCAGAGCCGACAGCGCCCCCAACTATGGCTACACCTTC. This codes for CAIRADSAPNYGYTF.

This clone appeared a few times. The V gene is TRBV2, the J gene TRBJ1-1; the D is unclear. The CDR3 length is 14 residues. V was pared by 7 bases and J by 1 base, with 13 bases between. Germline assignment: CDR1 SNHLY and CDR2 FYNNEI. The CDR3 DNA reads as TGTGCCAGCACTCAAAGGAGGTCGAACACTGAAGCTTTCTTT. Amino acid sequence: CASTQRRSNTEAFF.

This chain links TRBV19 with TRBJ1-1, with 9 bases that match TRBD1. The CDR3 runs to 15 residues. CDR1 is LNHDA and CDR2 is SQIVND in the germline V gene (reference sequence). The junction had 9 bases not matched to a gene; V was cut back by 5 bases and J by 5 bases. In DNA, the CDR3 is TGTGCCAGTAGTGTCCGGACAGGGGCCGATACTGAAGCTTTCTTT. Translated, it gives CASSVRTGADTEAFF.

The V gene is TRBV4-2, the J gene TRBJ1-2; D possibly corresponds to TRBD1 (5 bases). The germline V gene has CDR1 LGHNA and CDR2 YNFKEQ. Trimming removed 7 bases from V and 6 bases from J, with 15 bases in between. The CDR3 is 13 amino acids. CDR3 residues: CASTTGRGDGYTF. The CDR3, as DNA: TGTGCCAGCACCACGGGGAGGGGTGATGGCTACACCTTC.